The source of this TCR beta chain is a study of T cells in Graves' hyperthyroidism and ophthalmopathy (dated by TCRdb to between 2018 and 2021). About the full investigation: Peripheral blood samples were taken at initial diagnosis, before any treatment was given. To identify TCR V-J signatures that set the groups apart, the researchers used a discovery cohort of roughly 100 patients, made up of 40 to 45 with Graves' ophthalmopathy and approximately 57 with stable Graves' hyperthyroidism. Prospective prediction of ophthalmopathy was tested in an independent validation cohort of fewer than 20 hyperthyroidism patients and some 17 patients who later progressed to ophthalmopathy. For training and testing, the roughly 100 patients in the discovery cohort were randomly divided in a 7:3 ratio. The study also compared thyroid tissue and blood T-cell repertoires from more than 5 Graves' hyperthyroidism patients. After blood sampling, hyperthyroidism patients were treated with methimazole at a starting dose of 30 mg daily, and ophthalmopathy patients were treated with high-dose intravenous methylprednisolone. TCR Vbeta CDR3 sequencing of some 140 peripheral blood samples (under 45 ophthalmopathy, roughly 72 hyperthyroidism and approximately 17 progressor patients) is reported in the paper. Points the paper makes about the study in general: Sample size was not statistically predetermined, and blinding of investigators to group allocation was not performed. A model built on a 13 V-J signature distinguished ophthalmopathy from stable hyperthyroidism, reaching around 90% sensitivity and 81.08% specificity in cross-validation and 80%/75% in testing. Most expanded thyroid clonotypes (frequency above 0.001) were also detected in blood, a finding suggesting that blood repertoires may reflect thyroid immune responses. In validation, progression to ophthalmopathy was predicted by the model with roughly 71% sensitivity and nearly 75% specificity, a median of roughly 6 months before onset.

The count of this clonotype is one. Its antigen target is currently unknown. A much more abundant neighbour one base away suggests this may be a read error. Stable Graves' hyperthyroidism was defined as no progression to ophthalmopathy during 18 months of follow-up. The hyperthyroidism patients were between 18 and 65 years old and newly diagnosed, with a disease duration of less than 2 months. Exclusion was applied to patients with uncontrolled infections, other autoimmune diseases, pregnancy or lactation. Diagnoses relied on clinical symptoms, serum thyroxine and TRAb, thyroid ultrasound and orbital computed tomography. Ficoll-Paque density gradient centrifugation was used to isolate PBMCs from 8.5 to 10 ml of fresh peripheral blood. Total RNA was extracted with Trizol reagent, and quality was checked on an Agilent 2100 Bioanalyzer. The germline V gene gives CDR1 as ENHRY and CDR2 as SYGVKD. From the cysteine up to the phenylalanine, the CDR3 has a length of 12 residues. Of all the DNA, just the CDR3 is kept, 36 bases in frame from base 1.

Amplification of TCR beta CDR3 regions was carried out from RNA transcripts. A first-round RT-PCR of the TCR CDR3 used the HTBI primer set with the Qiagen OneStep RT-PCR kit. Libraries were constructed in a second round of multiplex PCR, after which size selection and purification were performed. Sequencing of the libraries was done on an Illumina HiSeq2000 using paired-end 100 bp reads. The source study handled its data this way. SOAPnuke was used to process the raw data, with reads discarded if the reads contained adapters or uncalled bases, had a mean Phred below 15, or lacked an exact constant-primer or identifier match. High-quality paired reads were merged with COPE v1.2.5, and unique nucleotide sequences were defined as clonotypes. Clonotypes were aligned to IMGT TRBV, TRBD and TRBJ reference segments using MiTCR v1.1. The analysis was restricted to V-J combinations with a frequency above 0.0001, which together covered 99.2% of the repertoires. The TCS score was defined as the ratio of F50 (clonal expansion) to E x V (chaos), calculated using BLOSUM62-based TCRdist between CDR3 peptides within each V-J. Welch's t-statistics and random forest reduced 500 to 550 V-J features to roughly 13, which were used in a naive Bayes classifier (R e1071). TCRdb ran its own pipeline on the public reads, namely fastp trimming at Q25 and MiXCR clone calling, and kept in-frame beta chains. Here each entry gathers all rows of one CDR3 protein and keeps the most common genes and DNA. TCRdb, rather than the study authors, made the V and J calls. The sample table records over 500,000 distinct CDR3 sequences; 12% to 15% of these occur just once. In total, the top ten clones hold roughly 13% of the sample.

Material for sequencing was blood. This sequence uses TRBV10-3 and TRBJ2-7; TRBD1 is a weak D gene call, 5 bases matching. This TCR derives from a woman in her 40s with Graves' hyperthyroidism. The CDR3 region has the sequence CAVSGDSYEQYF. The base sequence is TGTGCCGTCAGTGGTGACAGCTACGAGCAGTACTTC.